The 2 T cell receptor beta chains presented below share a single source sample, sequenced in a study of blood T cell repertoires in COVID-19. The data were produced by immunoSEQ multiplex PCR, yet TCRdb's version contains in-frame clones alone and is incomplete. This sample has some 29,000 clones, with roughly 84% found just once. Sequences were obtained from peripheral blood. The receptors here all came from a man older than 75 with active COVID-19.

The chain couples TRBV9 to TRBJ2-7; maybe TRBD2 (6 bases). V was clipped by 4 bases and J by 2 bases, with 16 bases between them. The CDR3 extends over 15 amino acids. CDR1 SGDLS and CDR2 YYNGEE come from the germline V gene. Here the CDR3 DNA reads TGTGCCAGCAGCTCAACGGCGGGGACCGCCTACGAGCAGTACTTC. This codes for CASSSTAGTAYEQYF.

The chain links TRBV5-1 to TRBJ2-6; possible D gene TRBD1, 5 bases. The CDR3 runs 13 residues. CDR1 SGHRS and CDR2 YFSETQ come from the germline V gene. V was trimmed by 9 bases and J by 11 bases, leaving 18 bases between them. As DNA, the CDR3 is TGCGCCACCTCGATCCTCTCGACAGACGTCCTGACTTTC. Translating gives CATSILSTDVLTF.